The 29 T cell receptor beta chains given below trace back to one sample, sequenced in a study of blood T cell repertoires in COVID-19. The repertoire was sequenced with immunoSEQ multiplex PCR; TCRdb's copy has only in-frame clones and lacks some. The repertoire consists of roughly 300,000 clones, with under 95% occurring once and the leading ten covering 2% to 2.5%. Specimen: PBMCs or T cells enriched from blood (not recorded which). The receptors stem from a woman between 40 and 50 years old with acute COVID-19.

The chain combines TRBV14 with TRBJ1-4; tentatively, D is TRBD1 (6 bases). V was shortened by 6 bases and J by 4 bases, with 12 bases between the two germline ends. This CDR3 region has 14 residues. The germline gives CDR1 SGHDN, CDR2 FVKESK. The CDR3 DNA is TGTGCCAGCAGACTGACAGGCTATAATGAAAAACTGTTTTTT. Its protein is CASRLTGYNEKLFF. The full variable domain, its missing parts supplied by reference TRBV14 and TRBJ1-4, is EAGVTQFPSHSVIEKGQTVTLRCDPISGHDNLYWYRRVMGKEIKFLLHFVKESKQDESGMPNNRFLAERTGGTYSTLKVQPAELEDSGVYFCASRLTGYNEKLFFGSGTQLSVL.

J is TRBJ1-1 and V is TRBV3-1 (or the pseudogene TRBV3-2), with D hard to call. Germline V CDR1 and CDR2: LGHDT, YNNKEL (reference sequence). The CDR3 is 15 residues long. Trimming removed 3 bases from V and 0 bases from J, with 11 bases in between. The CDR3 DNA follows: TGTGCCAGCAGCCATCGAGGGAACATGAACACTGAAGCTTTCTTT. Translation gives CASSHRGNMNTEAFF.

The chain links TRBV30 to TRBJ1-2; 7 positions agree with TRBD1. V shed 2 bases, J shed 4 bases, and the junction held 16 bases outside the gene matches. The V gene's germline CDR1 is GTSNPN and CDR2 SVGIG (reference sequence). The CDR3 has 17 amino acids. The CDR3 loop reads CAWSNPGQRNKGYGYTF. CDR3 nucleotides: TGTGCCTGGAGTAACCCGGGACAGCGAAACAAAGGCTATGGCTACACCTTC.

The J gene is TRBJ2-1, the V gene TRBV7-2; 8 nucleotides line up with TRBD2. The length of the CDR3 is 17 residues. V was clipped by 5 bases and J by 0 bases; unmatched bases: 9. Germline CDR1 reads SGHTA; CDR2 reads FQGNSA. The CDR3, as DNA: TGTGCCAGCAGCAAGAGACTAGCGCCAAGCTCCTACAATGAGCAGTTCTTC. This sequence encodes CASSKRLAPSSYNEQFF. The complete variable domain, with remaining parts taken from reference TRBV7-2 and TRBJ2-1, reads GAGVSQSPSNKVTEKGKDVELRCDPISGHTALYWYRQSLGQGLEFLIYFQGNSAPDKSGLPSDRFSAERTGGSVSTLTIQRTQQEDSAVYLCASSKRLAPSSYNEQFFGPGTRLTVL.

This clone is a singleton in its sample. The chain has TRBV5-1 and TRBJ2-7, with D possibly matching TRBD2 (6 bases). Trimming took off 5 bases at V and 0 bases at J, with 15 bases between the two ends. The CDR3 is 15 residues long. Germline CDR1 and CDR2: SGHRS and YFSETQ. CDR3 sequence: CASRQAEGNSYEQYF. The CDR3 DNA sequence: TGCGCCAGCAGACAGGCGGAGGGAAACTCCTACGAGCAGTACTTC.

The rearrangement uses TRBV6-5 and TRBJ2-3; 10 bases are shared with TRBD1. The CDR3 spans 14 residues. V was clipped by 8 bases and J by 5 bases; unmatched bases: 7. Germline lookup yields CDR1 MNHEY and CDR2 SVGAGI. As DNA, the CDR3 is TGTGCCAGCCACGACAGGGGGCAGGGAGATACGCAGTATTTT. Translated: CASHDRGQGDTQYF.

This clone appeared a few times. The chain links TRBV12-3 or TRBV12-4 to TRBJ1-4, with TRBD1 matching 9 bases. The CDR3 consists of 13 residues. J gave up 8 bases and V 7 bases, and 5 bases lay outside the gene matches. The CDR3 here is CASNRGRQEKLFF. CDR3 DNA sequence: TGTGCCAGCAACAGGGGGCGTCAGGAAAAACTGTTTTTT.

The rearrangement links TRBV21-1 to TRBJ2-3; the table's D call of TRBD1 was not tested on the DNA. TRBV21-1 is marked as a pseudogene. The CDR3 loop spans 16 amino acids. This CDR3 is CASSNGPGHTTDTQYF. The CDR3 nucleotides are TGTGCCAGCAGCAACGGGCCGGGACACACCACAGATACGCAGTATTTT.

J is TRBJ1-5 and V is TRBV19; tentative D call: TRBD1 (5 bases). Trimming removed 1 base from V and 0 bases from J, with 7 bases in between. From germline, CDR1 is LNHDA and CDR2 SQIVND (reference sequence). The CDR3 totals 15 residues. CDR3 DNA sequence: TGTGCCAGTAGTATAGGACAGATTAGCAATCAGCCCCAGCATTTT. This encodes CASSIGQISNQPQHF.

This clone was counted a single time. The chain recombines TRBV5-1 with TRBJ2-7, with TRBD1 matching over 11 bases. The CDR3 runs to 15 residues. V dropped 0 bases and J dropped 9; count of bases not matched to a gene: 8. Germline CDR1 SGHRS, CDR2 YFSETQ. CDR3 amino acids: CASSLDGQGAERQYF. The CDR3 DNA reads as TGCGCCAGCAGCTTGGACGGACAGGGGGCGGAGAGGCAGTACTTC.

This clone appeared once. The rearrangement joins TRBV5-6 to TRBJ1-1, with 8 bases lining up with TRBD1. CDR1 is SGHDT, CDR2 YYEEEE, per germline. The CDR3 runs 16 residues. J gave up 5 bases and V 0 bases, and 9 bases lay outside the gene matches. CDR3 DNA sequence: TGTGCCAGCAGCTTGGGGCGCCCAGGGGGCCGAACTGAAGCTTTCTTT. Encoded protein: CASSLGRPGGRTEAFF. The entire variable domain, with the rest obtained from reference TRBV5-6 and TRBJ1-1, is as follows: DAGVTQSPTHLIKTRGQQVTLRCSPKSGHDTVSWYQQALGQGPQFIFQYYEEEERQRGNFPDRFSGHQFPNYSSELNVNALLLGDSALYLCASSLGRPGGRTEAFFGQGTRLTVV.

This sequence joins TRBV7-2 and TRBJ2-7; 9 bases line up with TRBD1. The germline gives CDR1 SGHTA, CDR2 FQGNSA. V gave up 10 bases and J gave up 9 bases; unmatched junction bases: 7. The CDR3 runs 11 residues. The CDR3 nucleotides read TGTGCCACCGGGACAGGGAAATGGCAGTACTTC. Protein sequence: CATGTGKWQYF.

This chain uses TRBV6-2 or TRBV6-3 with TRBJ2-7, with a tentative D call TRBD2 (5 bases). Germline V lookup: CDR1 MNHEY, CDR2 SVGEGT. The CDR3 consists of 15 residues. V was pared by 6 bases and J by 3 bases, with 18 bases between. The DNA of the CDR3 is TGTGCCAGCAGCCACGGAGGCCCGGACCTCTACGAGCAGTACTTC. This encodes CASSHGGPDLYEQYF.

This chain uses TRBV9 with TRBJ2-3; 8 nucleotides match TRBD2. Losses at the gene ends were 1 base for V and 3 bases for J; bases not matched to a gene: 4. Germline assignment: CDR1 SGDLS and CDR2 YYNGEE. The CDR3 has 15 residues. CDR3 sequence: CASSVQAGETDTQYF. As DNA, the CDR3 is TGTGCCAGCAGCGTACAAGCGGGAGAGACAGATACGCAGTATTTT.

As DNA, the CDR3 is TGTGCCACCAGTGAAGGGGGAACTAACTATGGCTACACCTTC. It translates to CATSEGGTNYGYTF. The chain combines TRBV24-1 with TRBJ1-2; D may be TRBD1 (6 bases). V lost 4 bases to trimming and J lost 0 bases, with 8 bases between them. CDR3 length: 14 residues. In germline, CDR1 is KGHDR, CDR2 SFDVKD.

The chain recombines TRBV7-9 with TRBJ1-2, with TRBD1 identical over 7 bases. The CDR3 contains 15 residues. The junction had 8 bases not matched to a gene; V was cut back by 1 base and J by 6 bases. Germline V gene sequence: CDR1 SEHNR, CDR2 FQNEAQ (reference sequence). The CDR3, as DNA: TGTGCCAGCAGCTTAGGAGACAGGGCCCCCGATGGCTACACCTTC. Translated, it gives CASSLGDRAPDGYTF. The full variable domain, its missing parts supplied by reference TRBV7-9 and TRBJ1-2, is DTGVSQNPRHKITKRGQNVTFRCDPISEHNRLYWYRQTLGQGPEFLTYFQNEAQLEKSRLLSDRFSAERPKGSFSTLEIQRTEQGDSAMYLCASSLGDRAPDGYTFGSGTRLTVV.

The chain carries TRBV5-6 and TRBJ2-6; 7 bases fit TRBD1. Germline V lookup: CDR1 SGHDT, CDR2 YYEEEE. The V and J ends lost 0 bases and 0 bases, in that order; junction bases with no gene match: 6. The CDR3 runs 18 residues. This chain's CDR3 is CASSLGQGKHSGANVLTF. The CDR3 DNA reads TGTGCCAGCAGCTTGGGACAGGGTAAACACTCTGGGGCCAACGTCCTGACTTTC.

This chain connects TRBV11-3 to TRBJ2-7; D might be TRBD1 (6 bases). The germline V gene encodes CDR1 SGHNT and CDR2 YENEEA. V lost 0 bases, J lost 6 bases, and 18 bases lay in between. The CDR3 extends over 16 amino acids. CDR3 DNA sequence: TGTGCCAGCAGCTTAGATGCGTGGACAGACCTTCTCGAGCAGTACTTC. It encodes CASSLDAWTDLLEQYF. Complete variable domain (other parts from reference TRBV11-3 and TRBJ2-7): EAGVVQSPRYKIIEKKQPVAFWCNPISGHNTLYWYLQNLGQGPELLIRYENEEAVDDSQLPKDRFSAERLKGVDSTLKIQPAELGDSAVYLCASSLDAWTDLLEQYFGPGTRLTVT.

The rearrangement links TRBV10-3 to TRBJ2-7; possible D gene TRBD1, 6 bases. This CDR3 contains 11 residues. Deletions cut 11 bases from V and 3 bases from J, with 11 bases between. Germline V gene sequence: CDR1 ENHRY, CDR2 SYGVKD. The CDR3 protein is CASGTNYEQYF. CDR3 nucleotide sequence: TGTGCCTCCGGGACAAACTACGAGCAGTACTTC.

The rearrangement uses TRBV5-1 and TRBJ2-7; D may be TRBD1 (5 bases). Germline lookup yields CDR1 SGHRS and CDR2 YFSETQ. Trimming cost V 1 base and J 6 bases, with 14 bases left between them. CDR3 length: 14 residues. This CDR3 is CASSLSQGSLEQYF. The CDR3 DNA reads TGCGCCAGCAGCTTGTCGCAGGGATCGCTCGAGCAGTACTTC.

The CDR3 DNA follows: TGCGCCAGCAGCCAGGGCTTCGGGGGGCTCCACACCGGGGAGCTGTTTTTT. Its protein product is CASSQGFGGLHTGELFF. The chain is built from TRBV4-1 and TRBJ2-2; possibly TRBD2 for D (7 bases). Trimming removed 3 bases from V and 3 bases from J, with 17 bases in between. This CDR3 is built from 17 residues. Per the germline V gene, CDR1 is MGHRA and CDR2 is YSYEKL.

The rearrangement links TRBV19 to TRBJ2-5; tentatively, D is TRBD1 (6 bases). The CDR3 consists of 14 residues. V lost 3 bases, J lost 3 bases, and 11 bases lay in between. The germline V gene encodes CDR1 LNHDA and CDR2 SQIVND (reference sequence). CDR3 sequence reads: CASSITGSKETQYF. The CDR3 bases are TGTGCCAGTAGTATCACAGGGAGCAAAGAGACCCAGTACTTC.

This rearrangement joins TRBV28 to TRBJ1-5; TRBD1 might be the D (6 bases). The CDR3 consists of 15 residues. The germline gives CDR1 MDHEN, CDR2 SYDVKM. V lost 3 bases, J lost 2 bases, and 11 bases lay in between. The CDR3 protein is CASSLGTPRNQPQHF. Here the CDR3 DNA reads TGTGCCAGCAGTTTGGGGACACCCCGCAATCAGCCCCAGCATTTT.

This chain connects TRBV7-2 to TRBJ1-1; D gene ambiguous. Germline V gene lookup returns CDR1 SGHTA and CDR2 FQGNSA. There are 14 residues in the CDR3. V was trimmed by 5 bases and J by 6 bases, leaving 16 bases between them. CDR3 DNA: TGTGCCAGCAGCCCCCGGCAGTCCGGGGCTGAAGCTTTCTTT. This codes for CASSPRQSGAEAFF. The whole variable domain, filled in from reference TRBV7-2 and TRBJ1-1, reads GAGVSQSPSNKVTEKGKDVELRCDPISGHTALYWYRQSLGQGLEFLIYFQGNSAPDKSGLPSDRFSAERTGGSVSTLTIQRTQQEDSAVYLCASSPRQSGAEAFFGQGTRLTVV.

V gene TRBV3-1 (or the pseudogene TRBV3-2) combines with J gene TRBJ2-3; TRBD2 agrees at 12 bases. In germline, CDR1 is LGHDT, CDR2 YNNKEL (reference sequence). This CDR3 region has 17 residues. J was trimmed by 5 bases and V by 5 bases; bases with no gene match: 11. The CDR3 DNA is TGTGCCAGCAGCTCGTGGGTGGCTAGCGGGGGGGAAGATACGCAGTATTTT. It codes for CASSSWVASGGEDTQYF.

The J gene is TRBJ1-2, the V gene TRBV29-1; D may be TRBD1 (5 bases). The germline V gene has CDR1 SQVTM and CDR2 ANQGSEA. Trimming pared 2 bases from V and 9 bases from J, leaving 13 bases between. The CDR3 has 12 amino acids. The CDR3, as DNA: TGCAGCGTTGAAATAGGGGTGGGCAGCTACACCTTC. Translation: CSVEIGVGSYTF.

V is TRBV27 and J is TRBJ2-3, with 9 positions matching TRBD1. The V gene's germline CDR1 is MNHEY and CDR2 SMNVEV (reference sequence). The CDR3 loop spans 15 amino acids. The ends lost 5 bases at V and 5 bases at J; junction bases unmatched: 8. The CDR3 bases are TGTGCCAGCAGTGTCTGGGGGACAGGGAGAGATACGCAGTATTTT. It specifies CASSVWGTGRDTQYF.

The chain employs TRBV30 and TRBJ2-1; 8 nucleotides line up with TRBD1. CDR1 is GTSNPN and CDR2 is SVGIG in the germline V gene (reference sequence). Losses at the gene ends were 5 bases for V and 6 bases for J; bases not matched to a gene: 9. CDR3 length: 14 residues. CDR3 region: CAWEPRGRFNEQFF. As DNA, the CDR3 is TGTGCCTGGGAACCCAGGGGGCGATTCAATGAGCAGTTCTTC.

The V gene is TRBV15, the J gene TRBJ1-5; D unclear. Germline CDR1 LNHNV, CDR2 YYDKDF (reference sequence). CDR3 length: 18 amino acids. Trimming pared 0 bases from V and 5 bases from J, leaving 20 bases between. The CDR3 loop reads CATSRDPPYRATDQPQHF. The CDR3 nucleotides read TGTGCCACCAGCAGAGATCCTCCGTACAGAGCCACCGATCAGCCCCAGCATTTT.